This paragraph covers one T cell receptor (beta chain) sequence. No antigen is known for it. Base qualities are not provided; no much larger clone lies one nucleotide away. The library was made by the immunoSEQ multiplex PCR assay. TCRdb stores this immuneACCESS table with in-frame sequences only. Part of the clones is absent; in the studies checked, under half of the shortfall reflects unresolved V genes, and no reason is known for the rest. Counted in this sample were 720,000 or so clones; approximately 85% of them appeared once. 0.0095% to 0.013% of the sample belongs to the ten largest clones. This record comes from a study of shared T cell receptors in the human thymus (dated by TCRdb to the early 2020s). Turning to the overall study: The study examined how the human thymus generates shared, self-reactive T-cell receptor alpha chains.

V and J are truncated by 4 bases and 7 bases respectively, leaving an intervening sequence of 25 bases. CDR1 is given as SEHNR and CDR2 as FQNEAQ, both from the germline V gene (reference sequence). Reading from cysteine to phenylalanine, the CDR3 counts 18 amino acids. Just the 54-base CDR3 DNA is kept, in frame starting at base 1. Separately, the same data were catalogued under a study of human thymus T cells. Reported in the second study: Immunologically healthy infants undergoing open corrective cardiac surgery for congenital heart defects in Finland were used as donors. Thymus tissue was obtained as surgical resects removed during corrective cardiac surgery. V and J gene segment usage appeared biased in both thymic and peripheral blood repertoires. The related research reported highly overlapping thymic TCR repertoires among unrelated individuals. TCR alpha and beta repertoires from seven to nine infant thymus samples and four related peripheral blood samples were characterized in the study. The infant donors were roughly 7 to 244 days old, and the cohort included roughly six males and a couple of females. Thymocytes were mechanically released from the tissue and were stored as pellets of roughly 10-34 million cells at -70 degrees C. Genomic DNA was extracted from frozen cell pellets with a QIAsymphony instrument. The immunoSEQ multiplex PCR assay was used to amplify the TCRB and TCRAD loci from a standardized quantity of quality-controlled genomic DNA. The amplicons spanned the V(D)J region and were long enough to cover the CDR3 and allow V and J genes to be identified. The commercial immunoSEQ service was used to sequence amplicons on an Illumina platform. Primer bias and sequencing errors were corrected as previously described, and TCRAD and TCRB definitions were based on the IMGT database. The repertoires were analysed using immunoSEQ Analyzer 3.0 and VDJTools for basic statistics, V/J segment usage, diversity estimates, rarefaction and pairwise overlap. To estimate diversity, the Chao1, ChaoE, Efron-Thisted, Shannon and inverse Simpson indices were applied, and diversity was also estimated on datasets down-sampled to the smallest sample. Repertoire overlap was determined by strict matching of CDR3 nucleotide sequence, V gene and J gene, and Jaccard-based multidimensional scaling clustering was applied. On average, thymus samples yielded hundreds of thousands of unique TCRB clonotypes, whereas blood samples yielded about 80,000.

The chain is made from TRBV7-9 and TRBJ2-2, and perhaps TRBD1 as D gene, on 5 matching bases. The sample taken for sequencing was thymocytes. The source of this sequence is a girl under two years old with a congenital heart defect. Donor details come from another sample of the same person, matched by shared clones. The base sequence is TGTGCCAGCAGCTCAATGATCAGGGCCAACGGAGTGGGCGGGGAGCTGTTTTTT. This codes for CASSSMIRANGVGGELFF.